The source of this T cell receptor beta chain is a study of blood T cell repertoires in COVID-19. Study-level background: The United States, Italy and Spain supplied acute and convalescent COVID-19 samples. The analysed material was cDNA or gDNA that came from T cells, B-cell-depleted T cells, or PBMCs.

As concerns this clone: The junction departs from germline at one end; a sequencing error may be responsible.

The germline V gene encodes CDR1 SNHLY and CDR2 FYNNEI. CDR3 length: 15 residues. Under the authors' procedure: It was from reference gene primer amplification that nucleated cell counts were estimated. Sequencing was performed with immunoSEQ multiplex PCR; in TCRdb, only in-frame clones are kept and a portion is missing. The DNA gave D and trimming, while V, J and clone size come from that table. This table holds over 100,000 clones, about four fifths found once. The clonotype comes from a woman in her sixties with acute or convalescent COVID-19. The rearrangement joins TRBV2 to TRBJ1-3; the D is unclear. The material sequenced was peripheral blood. CDR3 residues: CASREDKNSGNTIYF. CDR3 DNA: TGTGCCAGCAGGGAAGACAAAAACTCTGGAAACACCATATATTTT.